The 20 T cell receptor beta chains presented below share a single source sample, sequenced in a study of shared clonotypes between healthy human individuals. The protocol was immunoSEQ multiplex PCR, while the TCRdb copy is restricted to in-frame clones and leaves out a portion. Of millions of clones listed, over 85% were seen once; the top ten hold 0.9% to 1.3%. Naive CD8 cells lacked CD45RO, underwent positive selection for CCR7 and left out terminally differentiated effector memory CD45RA+ cells. Sequenced material: naive CD8+ T cells sorted from blood. The source is a man aged 18 to 29 in good health.

The gene calls are TRBV4-1 and TRBJ2-7, with 7 positions matching TRBD2. The CDR3 has 17 amino acids. Trimming removed 0 bases from V and 2 bases from J; junction bases left unmatched: 10. The germline V gene encodes CDR1 MGHRA and CDR2 YSYEKL. CDR3 region: CASSQDRGSGAAYEQYF. The CDR3 DNA is TGCGCCAGCAGCCAAGATCGTGGGAGCGGGGCAGCCTACGAGCAGTACTTC.

V is TRBV4-3 and J is TRBJ2-5; a weak D match, TRBD2 (5 bases). Per the germline V gene, CDR1 is LGHNA and CDR2 is YSLEER. Trimming took 0 bases from V and 2 from J, leaving 13 bases between them. The CDR3 extends over 16 amino acids. CDR3 sequence (DNA): TGCGCCAGCAGCCAAGATCCTGGACTGTCACAAGAGACCCAGTACTTC. It specifies CASSQDPGLSQETQYF.

The chain is built from TRBV10-1 and TRBJ2-1, with TRBD2 identical over 13 bases. This CDR3 is 17 amino acids long. Germline values: CDR1 WNHNN, CDR2 SYGVQD (reference sequence). The junction had 6 bases not matched to a gene; V was cut back by 3 bases and J by 4 bases. The CDR3 spells CASSDRGTSGTYNEQFF. The DNA for the CDR3 is TGCGCCAGCAGTGACAGAGGGACTAGCGGGACTTACAATGAGCAGTTCTTC.

The chain is built from TRBV6-6 and TRBJ1-5; unclear D gene. The V gene lost 3 bases and the J gene lost 2 bases, with 8 bases spanning the gap. The CDR3 has 14 residues. Germline V lookup: CDR1 MNHNY, CDR2 SVGAGI (reference sequence). The CDR3 sequence: CASSYISGNQPQHF. DNA of the CDR3: TGTGCCAGCAGTTATATCAGCGGCAATCAGCCCCAGCATTTT.

V usage is TRBV5-1 and J usage is TRBJ2-7; possible D gene TRBD2, 6 bases. V lost 1 base and J 0 bases, leaving 8 bases between the germline ends. CDR3 length: 14 amino acids. Germline V gives CDR1 SGHRS, CDR2 YFSETQ. CDR3 region: CASSLRGFSYEQYF. The CDR3 DNA sequence: TGCGCCAGCAGCTTGCGGGGGTTCTCCTACGAGCAGTACTTC.

The chain is built from TRBV2 and TRBJ1-5; D perhaps matches TRBD1 (5 bases). Between the trimmed V and J ends, which lost 4 bases and 4 bases, there was a span of 14 bases. Germline-derived CDR1 and CDR2 are SNHLY and FYNNEI. The CDR3 has 15 amino acids. CDR3 amino acids: CASSVLGAVNQPQHF. The CDR3 nucleotides are TGTGCCAGCAGTGTCCTTGGGGCGGTGAATCAGCCCCAGCATTTT.

The CDR3 DNA reads as TGTGCCAGAAGAGTTCCCGGGTCCCGACGTTATGGCTACACCTTC. This encodes CARRVPGSRRYGYTF. The V gene is TRBV5-3, the J gene TRBJ1-2; D unclear. TRBV5-3 carries the ORF label, with uncertain function. This CDR3 spans 15 amino acids. The V end lost 5 bases, the J end lost 5 bases, and 19 bases lay between the germline ends.

This rearrangement joins TRBV4-1 to TRBJ2-6, with a weak D call TRBD1 (6 bases). The germline CDR1 and CDR2 sequences are MGHRA and YSYEKL. The CDR3 runs 16 residues. Trimming left V 6 bases short and J 2 bases short, with 14 bases between. The CDR3 bases are TGCGCCAGCAGGAGTGCAGGGGCGCCTGGGGCCAACGTCCTGACTTTC. This sequence encodes CASRSAGAPGANVLTF.

The DNA for the CDR3 is TGTGCCAGCAGTTACTCCCAGGGAGGGGCCAACGTCCTGACTTTC. Protein sequence: CASSYSQGGANVLTF. This rearrangement joins TRBV6-5 to TRBJ2-6, with D possibly being TRBD1 (5 bases). The CDR3 is 15 amino acids. The V end lost 0 bases, the J end lost 4 bases, and 7 bases lay between the germline ends. The germline V gene encodes CDR1 MNHEY and CDR2 SVGAGI.

A remark on this clone: The sample contains more than one DNA sequence encoding this CDR3. The chain carries TRBV6-5 and TRBJ2-2; D is ambiguous. The germline V gene has CDR1 MNHEY and CDR2 SVGAGI. This CDR3 is 13 amino acids long. Deletions cut 3 bases from V and 7 bases from J, with 9 bases between. The CDR3 region is CASSYGPVGELFF. The DNA for the CDR3 is TGTGCCAGCAGTTATGGCCCGGTCGGGGAGCTGTTTTTT.

This chain uses TRBV5-4 with TRBJ1-2; 8 positions agree with TRBD1. The CDR3 length is 13 residues. V lost 4 bases, J lost 1 base, and 0 bases stayed unmatched. Germline V gene lookup returns CDR1 SGHNT and CDR2 YYREEE (reference sequence). CDR3: CASSGQGNYGYTF. In nucleotides, the CDR3 is TGTGCCAGCAGCGGACAGGGTAACTATGGCTACACCTTC.

The V gene is TRBV9, the J gene TRBJ2-3; D perhaps matches TRBD2 (6 bases). This CDR3 is built from 14 residues. V was shortened by 4 bases and J by 7 bases, with 16 bases between the two germline ends. From germline, CDR1 is SGDLS and CDR2 YYNGEE. The CDR3 sequence is CASSPTGTSNTQYF. The CDR3 nucleotides read TGTGCCAGCAGCCCGACCGGGACTTCAAATACGCAGTATTTT.

This chain joins TRBV9 and TRBJ1-6; TRBD1 agrees at 8 bases. V gave up 2 bases and J gave up 10 bases; unmatched junction bases: 5. The CDR3 extends over 14 amino acids. Germline V gene sequence: CDR1 SGDLS, CDR2 YYNGEE. The CDR3 DNA reads TGTGCCAGCAGCGTTTATCAGGGGGCATCACCCCTCCACTTT. It translates to CASSVYQGASPLHF.

The rearrangement joins TRBV9 to TRBJ2-7; D remains unclear. Germline CDR1 and CDR2: SGDLS and YYNGEE. The CDR3 has 13 amino acids. With 4 bases removed from V and 0 bases from J, the gap between germline ends came to 8 bases. In DNA, the CDR3 is TGTGCCAGCAGCCTCACCACCTCCTACGAGCAGTACTTC. Protein sequence: CASSLTTSYEQYF.

This clone was observed once. This specimen includes other DNA sequences encoding the same CDR3. V gene TRBV27 combines with J gene TRBJ2-3; no clear D gene. CDR3 length: 13 amino acids. Germline V lookup: CDR1 MNHEY, CDR2 SMNVEV (reference sequence). Trimming removed 2 bases at V and 2 bases at J, with 5 bases between. The DNA of the CDR3 is TGTGCCAGCAGTTTAGGTCTCACAGATACGCAGTATTTT. Its translation: CASSLGLTDTQYF.

The chain recombines TRBV10-3 with TRBJ1-1; D remains ambiguous. Trimming took 7 bases from V and 2 from J, leaving 8 bases between them. This CDR3 spans 12 amino acids. CDR1 ENHRY and CDR2 SYGVKD come from the germline V gene. CDR3 protein: CAITTDNTEAFF. CDR3 nucleotide sequence: TGTGCCATCACAACAGATAACACTGAAGCTTTCTTT.

The J gene is TRBJ2-7, the V gene TRBV11-2; 7 nucleotides agree with TRBD2. In germline, CDR1 is SGHAT, CDR2 FQNNGV. J gave up 1 base and V 1 base, and 4 bases lay outside the gene matches. CDR3 length equals 15 residues. For the CDR3, the DNA is TGTGCCAGCAGCTTAGTGGCTAGCGGATCCTACGAGCAGTACTTC. Amino acids: CASSLVASGSYEQYF.

This clone has a single count. The chain uses TRBV27 and TRBJ2-2; TRBD2 aligns across 13 bases. V dropped 7 bases and J dropped 6; count of bases not matched to a gene: 5. This CDR3 has 15 amino acids. Germline values: CDR1 MNHEY, CDR2 SMNVEV (reference sequence). The CDR3 spells CASTLLAGGAGELFF. The CDR3 DNA sequence: TGTGCCAGCACCCTACTAGCGGGAGGGGCCGGGGAGCTGTTTTTT.

CDR3 DNA sequence: TGCGCCAGCAGCCAGAAGGACAGGGAATACGAGCAGTACTTC. Its protein product is CASSQKDREYEQYF. V gene TRBV4-1 combines with J gene TRBJ2-7, with TRBD1 matching 8 bases. There are 14 residues in the CDR3. With V trimmed by 3 bases and J by 4 bases, 5 bases remained unmatched. The germline V gene has CDR1 MGHRA and CDR2 YSYEKL.

The genes are TRBV28 and TRBJ1-3; D remains ambiguous. The germline V gene encodes CDR1 MDHEN and CDR2 SYDVKM. V was shortened by 1 base and J by 3 bases, with 10 bases between the two germline ends. The CDR3 consists of 15 residues. The CDR3 DNA is TGTGCCAGCAGTTTATCAGCGGTATTTGGAAACACCATATATTTT. Translated, it gives CASSLSAVFGNTIYF.